Listed below are T cell receptor beta chains from one sample, sequenced in a study of OX40 agonist ivuxolimab in advanced cancers. Sequencing used immunoSEQ multiplex PCR; TCRdb keeps in-frame clones, though not all of them. The repertoire holds tens of thousands of clones, about 83% seen once, with approximately 1.8% in the top ten. The sequences come from CD4+ or CD8+ T cells sorted from blood, collected in a trial of the OX40 agonist ivuxolimab. These receptors were collected from an adult with an advanced solid tumor such as melanoma, head and neck, liver or kidney cancer. The CDR3 runs from the conserved cysteine through the conserved F or W. D genes are given only for firm matches. Clone size, where shown, is once, few, many, or a class for clones that have expanded.

D,V,J,size,DNA,CDR3
-,TRBV28,TRBJ1-5,-,TGTGCCAGCAGCCTCGAGGGTCAGCCCCAGCATTTT,CASSLEGQPQHF
-,TRBV2,TRBJ1-4,-,TGTGCCAGCAGCGGGGATGACCACTGGAATGAAAAACTGTTTTTT,CASSGDDHWNEKLFF
-,TRBV6-5,TRBJ1-4,-,TGTGCCAGCAGTTCGATTCACAGCAAGGGGCTGTTTTTT,CASSSIHSKGLFF
-,TRBV28,TRBJ1-2,-,TGTGCCAGCAGCCAAATACAAGGTTTGGTAAGGGACTATGGCTACACCTTC,CASSQIQGLVRDYGYTF
-,TRBV19,TRBJ1-4,-,TGTGCCAGTAGTATCCCTTTTGAAAAACTGTTTTTT,CASSIPFEKLFF
-,TRBV27,TRBJ1-4,-,TGTGCCAGCAGGCGGAATGGGGCGGCAACTAATGAAAAACTGTTTTTT,CASRRNGAATNEKLFF
-,TRBV2,TRBJ2-1,-,TGTGCCAGCAGTGCGCCTGGGGGAATCAATGAGCAGTTCTTC,CASSAPGGINEQFF
-,TRBV5-1,TRBJ1-1,-,TGCGCCAGCAGCTTGCAATCAGGGATAATCGAAGCTTTCTTT,CASSLQSGIIEAFF
TRBD1,TRBV18,TRBJ2-5,-,TGTGCCAGCTCAGCAACCGGGACAGCCAACCAAGAGACCCAGTACTTC,CASSATGTANQETQYF
TRBD1,TRBV5-4,TRBJ1-6,-,TGTGCCAGCAGTCGACAGGGGTCTAATTCACCCCTCCACTTT,CASSRQGSNSPLHF
-,TRBV2,TRBJ1-5,-,TGTGCCAGCAGCCCGGACAGATATAGCAATCAGCCCCAGCATTTT,CASSPDRYSNQPQHF
TRBD2,TRBV5-1,TRBJ2-3,-,TGCGCCAGCAGCTTTAGTCCGACTAGCGGGGGGTCCACAGATACGCAGTATTTT,CASSFSPTSGGSTDTQYF
-,TRBV9,TRBJ2-2,-,TGTGCCAGCAGCGTAGACAGGGCGGACACCGGGGAGCTGTTTTTT,CASSVDRADTGELFF
-,TRBV28,TRBJ1-5,-,TGTGCCAGCATCCTTAGTAATAGCAATCAGCCCCAGCATTTT,CASILSNSNQPQHF
-,TRBV11-2,TRBJ2-7,once,TGTGCCAGCAGCGATGGACAGTCTAACGAGCAGTACTTC,CASSDGQSNEQYF
TRBD1,TRBV7-9,TRBJ2-7,-,TGTGCCAGCAGCTCCCTGGACAGGGGGCGCGGAGAGCAGTACTTC,CASSSLDRGRGEQYF
-,TRBV5-5,TRBJ2-5,few,TGTGCCAGCAGCATAAGGTCCGGGGGAGAGACCCAGTACTTC,CASSIRSGGETQYF
TRBD1,TRBV4-2,TRBJ1-6,-,TGTGCCAGCAGCCAGGAGTCTACAGGGGCAGAATCACCCCTCCACTTT,CASSQESTGAESPLHF
-,TRBV7-9,TRBJ1-5,-,TGTGCCAGCAGCACTGGGGGGGGCAATCAGCCCCAGCATTTT,CASSTGGGNQPQHF
-,TRBV19,TRBJ1-2,-,TGTGCCAGTAGTACTCCCGACAGGCCCCTGAATGGCTACACCTTC,CASSTPDRPLNGYTF
TRBD2,TRBV9,TRBJ2-1,-,TGTGCCAGCAGCGTAGAGCTGCGGGGGGGCTCTAATGAGCAGTTCTTC,CASSVELRGGSNEQFF
TRBD2,TRBV7-9,TRBJ2-7,-,TGTGCCAGCAGCCCGCTAGCGGGAGGGGAGCAGTACTTC,CASSPLAGGEQYF
TRBD1,TRBV6-4,TRBJ2-1,-,TGTGCCAGCAGTGAAGCCGGGACAGGGGTCTCCGGTGAGCAGTTCTTC,CASSEAGTGVSGEQFF
-,TRBV18,TRBJ2-7,few,TGTGCCAGCTCACCGGATCAGGGTTTACCGTACTTC,CASSPDQGLPYF
TRBD2,TRBV30,TRBJ2-3,-,TGTGCCTGGAGTGACATTAGCGGGAGCGCAGATACGCAGTATTTT,CAWSDISGSADTQYF
-,TRBV4-1,TRBJ2-7,-,TGCGCCAGCAGTCAGCAACAGATCCCCTCCTACGAGCAGTACTTC,CASSQQQIPSYEQYF
TRBD2,TRBV5-5,TRBJ2-3,-,TGTGCCAGCAGCTCTAGCGGGGGGCCCACTAGCACAGATACGCAGTATTTT,CASSSSGGPTSTDTQYF
TRBD2,TRBV5-8,TRBJ2-1,-,TGTGCCAGCAGCTTGGGTCTGGTTTTAGCGGGGGGATACAATGAGCAGTTCTTC,CASSLGLVLAGGYNEQFF
-,TRBV6-1,TRBJ1-6,-,TGTGCCAGCAGATTCGAGGGAAATTCACCCCTCCACTTT,CASRFEGNSPLHF
-,TRBV6-1,TRBJ2-7,few,TGTGCCAGCAGGGCAGCATCCCACTCCTACGAGCAGTACTTC,CASRAASHSYEQYF
TRBD1,TRBV25-1,TRBJ1-2,-,TGTGCCAGCAGCTTGGGACAGGGAATCGGTGGCTACACCTTC,CASSLGQGIGGYTF
-,TRBV5-5,TRBJ2-6,-,TGTGCCAGCAGCGCTGCCCCCTACGGGGCTGGGGCCAACGTCCTGACTTTC,CASSAAPYGAGANVLTF
TRBD2,TRBV7-6,TRBJ2-7,-,TGTGCCAGCAGCCCCGTAGGGAGCGGGAGCACTTCCTACGAGCAGTACTTC,CASSPVGSGSTSYEQYF
TRBD1,TRBV7-2,TRBJ1-1,-,TGTGCCAGCAGCTTAGCCGGACAGGGAGGGGAAGCTTTCTTT,CASSLAGQGGEAFF
TRBD2,TRBV18,TRBJ2-1,few,TGTGCCAGCTCAAGGACTAGCGAGGCCAATGAGCAGTTCTTC,CASSRTSEANEQFF
TRBD2,TRBV27,TRBJ2-7,-,TGTGCCAGCAGTCCGTACTCCGGGACTAGCGGCAACGAGCAGTACTTC,CASSPYSGTSGNEQYF
TRBD2,TRBV7-2,TRBJ2-1,-,TGTGCCAGCAGCTCAGGGATGCGGGGGGGCTTCAATGAGCAGTTCTTC,CASSSGMRGGFNEQFF
TRBD2,TRBV19,TRBJ2-1,-,TGTGCCAGTAGTATAACGAGGAGAAGGACTAGCGGAGACAATGAGCAGTTCTTC,CASSITRRRTSGDNEQFF
-,TRBV28,TRBJ1-5,few,TGTGCCACCAGTCCCCTCCCTCGCAATCAGCCCCAGCATTTT,CATSPLPRNQPQHF
-,TRBV18,TRBJ2-7,-,TGTGCCAGCTCACCCTTGCGGGTAGGGGACCACGAGCAGTACTTC,CASSPLRVGDHEQYF
-,TRBV28,TRBJ2-7,-,TGTGCCAGCAGTTTACCACTCGGGGCCCGGTGGGAGCAGTACTTC,CASSLPLGARWEQYF
-,TRBV15,TRBJ2-7,-,TGTGCCACCGGTACCCGGTACGAGCAGTACTTC,CATGTRYEQYF
TRBD2,TRBV28,TRBJ2-1,-,TGTGCCAGCAGTTTAGCGGGAGTTAACGAGCAGTTCTTC,CASSLAGVNEQFF
-,TRBV16,TRBJ2-3,-,TGTGCCAGCAGCCCACAGGTTGGGTACACAGATACGCAGTATTTT,CASSPQVGYTDTQYF
TRBD1,TRBV19,TRBJ2-5,-,TGTGCCAGTAGAACAGGGGTGGAAGAGACCCAGTACTTC,CASRTGVEETQYF
-,TRBV20-1,TRBJ1-1,few,TGCAGTGCTAGCGACAGTGCGGCTTTCTTT,CSASDSAAFF
-,TRBV2,TRBJ2-7,-,TGTGCCAGCAGCGGGAGGCAGGGGCGAGACGAGCAGTACTTC,CASSGRQGRDEQYF
-,TRBV6-4,TRBJ2-1,-,TGTGCCAGCAGTGACCTTCTAATGGAGGGTTTCTACTACAATGAGCAGTTCTTC,CASSDLLMEGFYYNEQFF
-,TRBV5-1,TRBJ2-2,-,TGCGCCAGCAGCCCAGCAGAGGGGCAAACCGGGGAGCTGTTTTTT,CASSPAEGQTGELFF
-,TRBV4-1,TRBJ1-5,-,TGCGCCAGCAGCCACCTCGACGGTCAGCCCCAGCATTTT,CASSHLDGQPQHF
-,TRBV14,TRBJ2-3,-,TGTGCCAGCAGCCCCCTAGGACCCGGGAATACGCAGTATTTT,CASSPLGPGNTQYF
-,TRBV11-2,TRBJ2-1,-,TGTGCCAGCAGCTTAGGACTTCTAGCGCTAAGCTCCTACAATGAGCAGTTCTTC,CASSLGLLALSSYNEQFF
-,TRBV5-1,TRBJ1-1,few,TGCGCCAGCAGCGTGATCAGGGGCCCCAACACTGAAGCTTTCTTT,CASSVIRGPNTEAFF
-,TRBV10-1,TRBJ2-1,-,TGCGCCAGCAGTAATTACTATCATGAGCAGTTCTTC,CASSNYYHEQFF
-,TRBV10-3,TRBJ1-1,-,TGTGCCATCAGTAATACCCCAGGTGCCGTTGAAGCTTTCTTT,CAISNTPGAVEAFF
-,TRBV7-2,TRBJ2-1,-,TGTGCCAGCAGCTTAGTTGGACCTTCAGGCGAGCAGTTCTTC,CASSLVGPSGEQFF
TRBD2,TRBV18,TRBJ2-1,-,TGTGCCAGCTCACCACTAGCGGGGGGGCTCAATGAGCAGTTCTTC,CASSPLAGGLNEQFF
-,TRBV11-2,TRBJ2-5,-,TGTGCCAGCAGCCGGGACCGATCCCCCTCCCCGACCCAGTACTTC,CASSRDRSPSPTQYF
-,TRBV28,TRBJ2-5,-,TGTGCCAGCAGGACCTGGGGCGGAGCTTCGGAGACCCAGTACTTC,CASRTWGGASETQYF
-,TRBV21-1,TRBJ2-7,few,TGTGCCAGCAGCAGCCAGGGACACCTTATGCAGTACTTC,CASSSQGHLMQYF